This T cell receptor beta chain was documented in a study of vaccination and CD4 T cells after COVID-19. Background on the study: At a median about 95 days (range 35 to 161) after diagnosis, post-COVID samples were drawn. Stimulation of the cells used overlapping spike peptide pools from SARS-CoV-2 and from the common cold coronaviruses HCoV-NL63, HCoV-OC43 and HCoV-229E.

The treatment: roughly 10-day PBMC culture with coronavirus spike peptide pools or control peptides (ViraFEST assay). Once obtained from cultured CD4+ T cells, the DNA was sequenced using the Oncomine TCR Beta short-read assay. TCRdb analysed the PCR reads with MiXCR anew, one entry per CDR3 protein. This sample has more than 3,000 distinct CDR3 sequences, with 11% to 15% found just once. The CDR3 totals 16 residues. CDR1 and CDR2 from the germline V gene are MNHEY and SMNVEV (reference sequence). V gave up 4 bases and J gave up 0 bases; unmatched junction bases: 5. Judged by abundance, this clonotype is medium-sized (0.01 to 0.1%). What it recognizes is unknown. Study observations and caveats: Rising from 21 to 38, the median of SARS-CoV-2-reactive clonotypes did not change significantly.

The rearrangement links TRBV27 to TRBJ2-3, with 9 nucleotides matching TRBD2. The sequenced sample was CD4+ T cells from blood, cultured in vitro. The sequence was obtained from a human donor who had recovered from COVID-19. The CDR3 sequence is CASSSRSGGSTDTQYF. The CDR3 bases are TGTGCCAGCAGTTCGCGTAGCGGGGGTAGCACAGATACGCAGTATTTT.